These T cell receptor beta chains were read from a single sample in a study of cytomegalovirus exposure and HLA in healthy donors. The protocol was immunoSEQ multiplex PCR, while the TCRdb copy is restricted to in-frame clones and leaves out a portion. The repertoire has roughly 180,000 clones, around nine tenths of them found once; the top ten carry approximately 7.7%. The sequenced material came from PBMCs. The receptors were gathered from a man aged 30 to 45 in good health and CMV-seropositive. CDR3s include the opening cysteine and the closing phenylalanine or tryptophan. The D gene is left open where the match is weak. Size is omitted from some rows. Given values are once, few, many or a class for expanded clones.

d_gene | j_gene | abundance | v_gene | CDR3nt | CDR3aa
NA | TRBJ1-6 | once | TRBV7-9 | TGTGCCAGCAGCTCACAGGGAAAGGGCTACGGTTCACCCCTCCACTTT | CASSSQGKGYGSPLHF
TRBD1 | TRBJ2-1 | NA | TRBV28 | TGTGCCAGCACCCCCTCCCCAGGGGGCGCGGGGAATGAGCAGTTCTTC | CASTPSPGGAGNEQFF
TRBD2 | TRBJ2-1 | NA | TRBV6-5 | TGTGCCAGCAGCCGACTAGCGGGGGACACGGATGAGCAGTTCTTC | CASSRLAGDTDEQFF
TRBD2 | TRBJ2-1 | once | TRBV4-2 | TGTGCCAGCAGCCAATTCGGTCGGGGGGGCCTCTACAATGAGCAGTTCTTC | CASSQFGRGGLYNEQFF
NA | TRBJ2-1 | NA | TRBV5-6 | TGTGCCAGCAGCTTGATTGGGGGGCATGAGCAGTTCTTC | CASSLIGGHEQFF
NA | TRBJ2-1 | few | TRBV11-2 | TGTGCCAGCAGCTTTAGTGAGGATGAGCAGTTCTTC | CASSFSEDEQFF
TRBD2 | TRBJ2-3 | NA | TRBV29-1 | TGCAGCGTCCGGACTAGCGGGAGGATAGATACGCAGTATTTT | CSVRTSGRIDTQYF
NA | TRBJ2-1 | once | TRBV5-1 | TGCGCCAGCAGCCCATTAGCGAGGAACTACAATGAGCAGTTCTTC | CASSPLARNYNEQFF
NA | TRBJ2-5 | NA | TRBV4-1 | TGCGCCAGCAGCCACGCACTTCAAGAGACCCAGTACTTC | CASSHALQETQYF
NA | TRBJ1-1 | NA | TRBV19 | TGTGCCAGTAGTCTCCTCGAAGCTTTCTTT | CASSLLEAFF
NA | TRBJ1-2 | NA | TRBV5-1 | TGCGCCAGCAGCTTGGGAGACAGTCTAGGCTACACCTTC | CASSLGDSLGYTF
TRBD1 | TRBJ2-1 | NA | TRBV27 | TGTGCCAGCAGTTCGGGACAGGGGAGCGATGAGCAGTTCTTC | CASSSGQGSDEQFF
NA | TRBJ2-7 | NA | TRBV28 | TGTGCCAGCAGTTTAACCTCCTACGAGCAGTACTTC | CASSLTSYEQYF
NA | TRBJ2-1 | NA | TRBV5-6 | TGTGCCAGCAGCTACGGACGGAACAATGAGCAGTTCTTC | CASSYGRNNEQFF
NA | TRBJ2-3 | NA | TRBV5-1 | TGCGCCAGCAGCTTGGACGGAATTAGCACAGATACGCAGTATTTT | CASSLDGISTDTQYF
NA | TRBJ2-7 | NA | TRBV2 | TGTGCCAGCAGGGGGGATTACGAGCAGTACTTC | CASRGDYEQYF
NA | TRBJ2-2 | NA | TRBV11-1 | TGTGCCAGCAGCTTAGGGGACATGGTCATTACCGGGGAGCTGTTTTTT | CASSLGDMVITGELFF
NA | TRBJ1-1 | NA | TRBV6-5 | TGTGCCAGCAGCAAACAGGGAGACACTGAAGCTTTCTTT | CASSKQGDTEAFF
TRBD2 | TRBJ2-3 | NA | TRBV28 | TGTGCCAGCACCTTGGGACTAGCGGAGATCACAGATACGCAGTATTTT | CASTLGLAEITDTQYF
TRBD2 | TRBJ2-5 | NA | TRBV5-4 | TGTGCCAGCAGCTTGGAACTAGCGGGAGAGACCCAGTACTTC | CASSLELAGETQYF
TRBD2 | TRBJ2-3 | NA | TRBV4-1 | TGCGCCAGCAGCCTCAGACTAGCGGCCACAGATACGCAGTATTTT | CASSLRLAATDTQYF
NA | TRBJ1-2 | NA | TRBV10-3 | TGTGCCATCAGTGAGTCGCAGGACAGCTACACCTTC | CAISESQDSYTF
NA | TRBJ1-2 | NA | TRBV12-5 | TGTGCTAGTGGTTTGGTCCCTTCCCCTTATGGCTACACCTTC | CASGLVPSPYGYTF
TRBD2 | TRBJ2-1 | once | TRBV9 | TGTGCCAGCAGCGTAGCAGGCGGGAGGGCCTGGAATGAGCAGTTCTTC | CASSVAGGRAWNEQFF
NA | TRBJ1-1 | NA | TRBV5-1 | TGCGCCAGCAGCTTGCAGTCAGGGAATAGTGAAGCTTTCTTT | CASSLQSGNSEAFF
NA | TRBJ2-7 | NA | TRBV9 | TGTGCCAGCAGCCCAGGGGAACTCTACGAGCAGTACTTC | CASSPGELYEQYF
TRBD2 | TRBJ2-3 | NA | TRBV5-1 | TGCGCCAGCACCTCCGGGCTAGCGGGGGGGACCAGAGATACGCAGTATTTT | CASTSGLAGGTRDTQYF
NA | TRBJ2-7 | NA | TRBV19 | TGTGCCAGTAGTATAGATCGCGGGGACTCGGAGGAGCAGTACTTC | CASSIDRGDSEEQYF
NA | TRBJ2-7 | NA | TRBV2 | TGTGCCAGCAGTGTAGACAGGAACTACGAGCAGTACTTC | CASSVDRNYEQYF
NA | TRBJ1-1 | NA | TRBV27 | TGTGCCAGCAGCCCCTCTGGGCTTGAAGCTTTCTTT | CASSPSGLEAFF
NA | TRBJ1-1 | NA | TRBV14 | TGTGCCAGCAGCCCGTCGTGGGGGTTTTCTGAAGCTTTCTTT | CASSPSWGFSEAFF
TRBD2 | TRBJ2-1 | NA | TRBV5-1 | TGCGCCAGCAGCTTGGACCTAGCGGGAGGAACGAAGTTCTTC | CASSLDLAGGTKFF
TRBD1 | TRBJ1-2 | once | TRBV5-3 | TGTGCCAGAAGCCCGGGACCGGACAGGGGGAAGCGCTACACCTTC | CARSPGPDRGKRYTF
NA | TRBJ1-6 | NA | TRBV7-9 | TGTGCCAGCAGCCCGGACTCGAGGCGGACCCTCCACTTT | CASSPDSRRTLHF
NA | TRBJ2-7 | NA | TRBV9 | TGTGCCAGCAGCGTAGGACTAACCTCCTACGAGCAGTACTTC | CASSVGLTSYEQYF
NA | TRBJ1-2 | few | TRBV5-4 | TGTGCCAGCAGCGCGAACCATCGGCAGGGCCTGGGCTACACCTTC | CASSANHRQGLGYTF
NA | TRBJ2-7 | NA | TRBV6-5 | TGTGCCAGCAGTTACCCGGTTCTTACCTACGAGCAGTACTTC | CASSYPVLTYEQYF
NA | TRBJ1-6 | NA | TRBV30 | TGTGCCTGGAGGGGGGGGACCTATAATTCACCCCTCCACTTT | CAWRGGTYNSPLHF
TRBD2 | TRBJ2-3 | NA | TRBV7-3 | TGTGCCAGCAGCTTATTTGGACTAGCCGGCACAGATACGCAGTATTTT | CASSLFGLAGTDTQYF
NA | TRBJ2-3 | NA | TRBV28 | TGTGCCAGCAGTTTATTCGGCCCGGGACAATCTAGCACAGATACGCAGTATTTT | CASSLFGPGQSSTDTQYF
TRBD2 | TRBJ2-1 | once | TRBV11-2 | TGTGCCAGCAGCCGTAGCGGGAGTGTACGATACAATGAGCAGTTCTTC | CASSRSGSVRYNEQFF
NA | TRBJ2-1 | NA | TRBV2 | TGTGCCAGCAGCAGGGTGCGGTTCAATGAGCAGTTCTTC | CASSRVRFNEQFF
NA | TRBJ2-3 | once | TRBV2 | TGTGCCAGCATGGGGCAGCCTACAGATACGCAGTATTTT | CASMGQPTDTQYF
NA | TRBJ1-1 | NA | TRBV20-1 | TGCAGTGCGCAGCAGGTCGAAGCTTTCTTT | CSAQQVEAFF
TRBD2 | TRBJ2-1 | NA | TRBV5-1 | TGCGCCAGCAGCCAGGGGACTAGCGGGAGGAATGAGCAGTTCTTC | CASSQGTSGRNEQFF
NA | TRBJ1-5 | NA | TRBV28 | TGTGCCAGCAGTTTGTTAGGGCAGCCCCAGCATTTT | CASSLLGQPQHF
NA | TRBJ2-5 | NA | TRBV27 | TGTGCCAGCAGTGACGAAGAGACCCAGTACTTC | CASSDEETQYF